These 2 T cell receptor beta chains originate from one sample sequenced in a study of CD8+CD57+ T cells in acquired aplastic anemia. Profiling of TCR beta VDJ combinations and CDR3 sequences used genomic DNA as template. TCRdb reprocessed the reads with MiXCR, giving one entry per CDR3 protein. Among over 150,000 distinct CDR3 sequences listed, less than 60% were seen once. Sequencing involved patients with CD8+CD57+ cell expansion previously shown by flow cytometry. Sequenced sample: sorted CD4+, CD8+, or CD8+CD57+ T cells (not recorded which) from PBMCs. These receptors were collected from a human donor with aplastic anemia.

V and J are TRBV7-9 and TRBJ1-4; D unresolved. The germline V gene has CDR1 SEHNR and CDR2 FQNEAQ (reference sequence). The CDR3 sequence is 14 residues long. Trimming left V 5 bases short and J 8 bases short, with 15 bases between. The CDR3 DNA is TGTGCCAGCAGCCAAGGGTACGGAAACGAAAAACTGTTTTTT. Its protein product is CASSQGYGNEKLFF. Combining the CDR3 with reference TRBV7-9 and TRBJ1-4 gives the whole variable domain DTGVSQNPRHKITKRGQNVTFRCDPISEHNRLYWYRQTLGQGPEFLTYFQNEAQLEKSRLLSDRFSAERPKGSFSTLEIQRTEQGDSAMYLCASSQGYGNEKLFFGSGTQLSVL.

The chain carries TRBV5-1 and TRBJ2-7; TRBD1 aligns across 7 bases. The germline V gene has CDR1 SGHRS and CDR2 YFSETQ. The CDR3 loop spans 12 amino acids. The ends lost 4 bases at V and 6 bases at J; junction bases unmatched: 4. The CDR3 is CASSPQGREQYF. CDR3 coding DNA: TGCGCCAGCAGCCCACAGGGGCGCGAGCAGTACTTC.